This entry lists 30 T cell receptor beta chains sequenced from one sample in a study of blood T cell repertoires in COVID-19. Some clones are missing from TCRdb's copy, which holds only in-frame ones; the method was immunoSEQ multiplex PCR. This repertoire shows about 120,000 clones, around 85% found once; its top ten account for about 3.8%. Sample: peripheral blood. These receptors were taken from a man aged 60 to 75 with acute or convalescent COVID-19.

The chain couples TRBV5-1 to TRBJ2-1; 8 nucleotides agree with TRBD2. This CDR3 has 16 amino acids. In germline, CDR1 is SGHRS, CDR2 YFSETQ. Trimming cost V 4 bases and J 2 bases; bases outside gene matches: 8. The CDR3 region is CASSRELAGTYNEQFF. CDR3 in DNA: TGCGCCAGCAGCCGCGAGTTAGCGGGAACCTACAATGAGCAGTTCTTC.

The chain has TRBV19 and TRBJ1-5; 7 nucleotides line up with TRBD1. The CDR3 extends over 15 amino acids. Germline trimming cut 9 bases from V and 9 bases from J; bases unmatched to any gene: 17. Germline V gene lookup returns CDR1 LNHDA and CDR2 SQIVND (reference sequence). The CDR3 spells CASRLDHRGILPQHF. Here the CDR3 DNA reads TGTGCCAGCCGACTCGACCACAGGGGAATTCTGCCCCAGCATTTT. The variable domain in full, completed from reference TRBV19 and TRBJ1-5, reads DGGITQSPKYLFRKEGQNVTLSCEQNLNHDAMYWYRQDPGQGLRLIYYSQIVNDFQKGDIAEGYSVSREKKESFPLTVTSAQKNPTAFYLCASRLDHRGILPQHFGDGTRLSIL.

This clone has a single count. This chain links TRBV29-1 with TRBJ2-1; 7 bases match TRBD1. The V gene's germline CDR1 is SQVTM and CDR2 ANQGSEA. The V and J ends lost 7 bases and 5 bases, in that order; junction bases with no gene match: 5. The length of the CDR3 is 12 residues. The CDR3 sequence: CSEGTAHNEQFF. The CDR3 DNA reads TGCAGCGAAGGGACAGCCCACAATGAGCAGTTCTTC.

V gene TRBV27 combines with J gene TRBJ2-5; 7 bases align to TRBD1. Germline V CDR1 and CDR2: MNHEY, SMNVEV (reference sequence). Unmatched junction bases numbered 11, after V lost 3 bases and J lost 4 bases. CDR3 length: 16 amino acids. Here the CDR3 DNA reads TGTGCCAGCAGTTTTATGAAAACTCGGGACAGAGAGACCCAGTACTTC. Its translation: CASSFMKTRDRETQYF.

V is TRBV19 and J is TRBJ1-1, with 7 bases identical to TRBD1. After removal of 5 bases from V and 4 bases from J, the junction contained 10 bases not matched to a gene. The germline CDR1 and CDR2 sequences are LNHDA and SQIVND (reference sequence). The CDR3 has 15 residues. This chain's CDR3 is CASSPPTGRVTEAFF. The CDR3 DNA sequence: TGTGCCAGTAGTCCCCCGACAGGGCGGGTCACTGAAGCTTTCTTT.

The genes are TRBV6-5 and TRBJ1-6; 7 bases are shared with TRBD1. The CDR3 has 15 amino acids. Trimming took 6 bases from V and 7 from J; bases not matched to a gene: 9. Germline V lookup: CDR1 MNHEY, CDR2 SVGAGI. The CDR3 DNA reads TGTGCCAGCAGACCCTCGACAGGGCAGAATTCACCCCTCCACTTT. As protein: CASRPSTGQNSPLHF.

This chain links TRBV28 with TRBJ1-4; TRBD1 aligns across 9 bases. The CDR3 is 15 residues long. Germline CDR1 is MDHEN and CDR2 is SYDVKM. The V and J ends lost 6 bases and 7 bases, in that order; junction bases with no gene match: 9. The CDR3 nucleotides read TGTGCCAGCAGGGACAGGGGAGGGTGGAGTGAAAAACTGTTTTTT. Protein: CASRDRGGWSEKLFF.

The chain couples TRBV6-5 to TRBJ2-3; perhaps TRBD1 as D (6 bases). The CDR3 spans 15 residues. Trimming removed 8 bases from V and 6 bases from J, with 21 bases in between. In germline, CDR1 is MNHEY, CDR2 SVGAGI. CDR3 loop: CASVRTATSRDTQYF. The CDR3 DNA follows: TGTGCCAGCGTTAGGACAGCAACCAGTAGGGATACGCAGTATTTT.

The chain combines TRBV12-3 or TRBV12-4 with TRBJ2-2, with D perhaps TRBD2 (5 bases). Trimming left V 9 bases short and J 5 bases short, with 13 bases between. The CDR3 has 13 amino acids. As DNA, the CDR3 is TGTGCCAGTCTTGCGCGCGGGACCGGGGAGCTGTTTTTT. The encoded protein is CASLARGTGELFF.

The J gene is TRBJ2-1, the V gene TRBV4-1; no definite D call. The CDR3 totals 17 residues. In germline, CDR1 is MGHRA, CDR2 YSYEKL. The germline V and J ends were trimmed by 6 bases and 0 bases, with 18 bases remaining between them. This CDR3 reads CASRSFLSSSSYNEQFF. In DNA, the CDR3 is TGCGCCAGCAGGTCCTTTCTAAGCTCGAGCTCCTACAATGAGCAGTTCTTC.

This chain connects TRBV3-1 (or the pseudogene TRBV3-2) to TRBJ2-6, with 7 bases fitting TRBD1. The germline gives CDR1 LGHDT, CDR2 YNNKEL (reference sequence). Losses at the gene ends were 3 bases for V and 4 bases for J; bases not matched to a gene: 9. The CDR3 length is 17 residues. The chain's CDR3 is CASSHATGVRGANVLTF. The CDR3 coding sequence is TGTGCCAGCAGCCACGCCACAGGGGTCCGGGGGGCCAACGTCCTGACTTTC.

For this clone: Other DNA sequences of this sample code for an identical CDR3. The V gene is TRBV27, the J gene TRBJ2-1, with D maybe TRBD2 (5 bases). The CDR3 length is 14 residues. V was shortened by 3 bases and J by 2 bases, with 8 bases between the two germline ends. Germline V gives CDR1 MNHEY, CDR2 SMNVEV (reference sequence). The CDR3 spells CASSFGLPYNEQFF. The CDR3 DNA follows: TGTGCCAGCAGTTTCGGACTGCCCTACAATGAGCAGTTCTTC.

In its sample, this clone was seen a few times. The chain employs TRBV29-1 and TRBJ2-3, with 10 bases lining up with TRBD2. The CDR3 consists of 15 residues. J lost 5 bases, V lost 3 bases, and 8 bases had no gene match. Per the germline V gene, CDR1 is SQVTM and CDR2 is ANQGSEA. As DNA, the CDR3 is TGCAGCGTTGATGTTCTAGCGGGAGAAGGAGATACGCAGTATTTT. Residues: CSVDVLAGEGDTQYF.

The CDR3: CASSSTDRGEAFF. CDR3 bases: TGTGCCAGCAGTAGTACGGACAGGGGAGAAGCTTTCTTT. The chain links TRBV2 to TRBJ1-1; 9 bases are shared with TRBD1. The germline V gene has CDR1 SNHLY and CDR2 FYNNEI. CDR3 length: 13 amino acids. After removal of 5 bases from V and 8 bases from J, the junction contained 6 bases not matched to a gene.

CDR3 loop: CATSGGHTTNEKLFF. In DNA form, the CDR3 reads TGTGCCACCAGCGGTGGACATACAACTAATGAAAAACTGTTTTTT. The chain couples TRBV15 to TRBJ1-4; D might be TRBD1 (5 bases). The germline CDR1 and CDR2 sequences are LNHNV and YYDKDF (reference sequence). CDR3 size: 15 residues. V shed 5 bases and J shed 0 bases, with 10 bases lying between them.

The chain combines TRBV11-2 with TRBJ2-3; no firm D call. The germline V gene encodes CDR1 SGHAT and CDR2 FQNNGV. V lost 3 bases and J 1 base, leaving 5 bases between the germline ends. This CDR3 contains 13 residues. CDR3 nucleotide sequence: TGTGCCAGCAGCTTGGAGCGCACAGATACGCAGTATTTT. Translating gives CASSLERTDTQYF. Combining the CDR3 with reference TRBV11-2 and TRBJ2-3 gives the whole variable domain EAGVAQSPRYKIIEKRQSVAFWCNPISGHATLYWYQQILGQGPKLLIQFQNNGVVDDSQLPKDRFSAERLKGVDSTLKIQPAKLEDSAVYLCASSLERTDTQYFGPGTRLTVL.

The chain uses TRBV19 and TRBJ1-2; perhaps TRBD1 as D (5 bases). Germline CDR1 LNHDA, CDR2 SQIVND (reference sequence). CDR3 length: 14 residues. The germline V and J ends were trimmed by 7 bases and 1 base, with 13 bases remaining between them. This chain's CDR3 is CASKRPGLNYGYTF. The CDR3 nucleotides read TGTGCCAGTAAACGACCGGGACTTAACTATGGCTACACCTTC.

The rearrangement joins TRBV3-1 (or the pseudogene TRBV3-2) to TRBJ1-3; TRBD1 is a possible D gene (5 bases). Between the trimmed V and J ends, which lost 6 bases and 0 bases, there was a span of 15 bases. The CDR3 has 16 amino acids. Per the germline V gene, CDR1 is LGHDT and CDR2 is YNNKEL (reference sequence). The CDR3: CASSRNQGLSGNTIYF. In DNA form, the CDR3 reads TGTGCCAGCAGTAGAAACCAGGGACTCTCTGGAAACACCATATATTTT.

The rearrangement joins TRBV28 to TRBJ2-1; TRBD2 aligns across 8 bases. In germline, CDR1 is MDHEN, CDR2 SYDVKM. Trimming removed 2 bases from V and 0 bases from J; junction bases left unmatched: 0. There are 15 residues in the CDR3. The CDR3 is CASSLGTSSYNEQFF. In DNA form, the CDR3 reads TGTGCCAGCAGTTTAGGGACTAGCTCCTACAATGAGCAGTTCTTC.

This chain links TRBV27 with TRBJ2-4; D not resolved. With 7 bases removed from V and 5 bases from J, the gap between germline ends came to 12 bases. Germline V lookup: CDR1 MNHEY, CDR2 SMNVEV (reference sequence). CDR3 size: 13 residues. The CDR3 spells CASTSRRENIQYF. The CDR3, as DNA: TGTGCCAGCACCTCCCGACGGGAAAACATTCAGTACTTC.

The J gene is TRBJ1-5, the V gene TRBV4-1; TRBD1 matches at 7 bases. CDR1 is MGHRA, CDR2 YSYEKL, per germline. With V trimmed by 1 base and J by 4 bases, 7 bases remained unmatched. This CDR3 comprises 16 residues. In DNA, the CDR3 is TGCGCCAGCAGCCAAGGACGACAGGGTAGAAATCAGCCCCAGCATTTT. This codes for CASSQGRQGRNQPQHF.

V usage is TRBV2 and J usage is TRBJ1-6; the match to TRBD1 covers 12 bases. CDR1 is SNHLY and CDR2 is FYNNEI in the germline V gene. This CDR3 region has 17 residues. V shed 3 bases, J shed 10 bases, and the junction held 10 bases outside the gene matches. The CDR3 spells CASSDPPGQGARSPLHF. CDR3 bases: TGTGCCAGCAGTGACCCTCCGGGACAGGGGGCAAGATCACCCCTCCACTTT.

The chain employs TRBV3-1 (or the pseudogene TRBV3-2) and TRBJ1-2; D gene ambiguous. CDR1 LGHDT and CDR2 YNNKEL come from the germline V gene (reference sequence). Trimming left V 6 bases short and J 5 bases short, with 19 bases between. This CDR3 region has 15 residues. DNA of the CDR3: TGTGCCAGCAGTGTTAAGATGGCAGGCACTTATGGCTACACCTTC. This gives the protein CASSVKMAGTYGYTF.

The chain combines TRBV7-9 with TRBJ2-7, with 12 nucleotides matching TRBD2. This CDR3 region has 17 residues. V shed 3 bases and J 0 bases; nucleotides not matched to a gene: 6. From germline, CDR1 is SEHNR and CDR2 FQNEAQ (reference sequence). In DNA, the CDR3 is TGTGCCAGCAGCTTCCGGACTAGCGGGGAAAGCTCCTACGAGCAGTACTTC. This encodes CASSFRTSGESSYEQYF. Looking up the rest from reference TRBV7-9 and TRBJ2-7 gives the full variable domain: DTGVSQNPRHKITKRGQNVTFRCDPISEHNRLYWYRQTLGQGPEFLTYFQNEAQLEKSRLLSDRFSAERPKGSFSTLEIQRTEQGDSAMYLCASSFRTSGESSYEQYFGPGTRLTVT.

This chain uses TRBV2 with TRBJ2-3; weak D call: TRBD2 (6 bases). CDR1 SNHLY and CDR2 FYNNEI come from the germline V gene. The CDR3 has 15 residues. V lost 6 bases and J lost 0, with 13 bases in between. CDR3 DNA: TGTGCCAGCAGCCGGGACTTATCTAGCACAGATACGCAGTATTTT. It translates to CASSRDLSSTDTQYF.

The J gene is TRBJ1-5, the V gene TRBV28; a weak D match, TRBD1 (5 bases). The V gene lost 3 bases and the J gene lost 4 bases, with 13 bases spanning the gap. Germline CDR1 reads MDHEN; CDR2 reads SYDVKM. The CDR3 extends over 15 amino acids. The CDR3: CASSFGGTVNQPQHF. The CDR3 DNA is TGTGCCAGCAGTTTCGGAGGGACGGTTAATCAGCCCCAGCATTTT.

The chain couples TRBV27 to TRBJ2-3; D gene unclear. CDR3 length equals 13 residues. Germline V gene lookup returns CDR1 MNHEY and CDR2 SMNVEV (reference sequence). Trimming stripped 2 bases from V and 5 bases from J, with 8 bases between. The CDR3 DNA sequence: TGTGCCAGCAGTTTAGTAGGAGAAGATACGCAGTATTTT. This translates into CASSLVGEDTQYF.

This chain uses TRBV29-1 with TRBJ2-7; 9 bases align to TRBD1. The CDR3 consists of 16 residues. The V gene's germline CDR1 is SQVTM and CDR2 ANQGSEA. J lost 3 bases, V lost 1 base, and 10 bases had no gene match. The CDR3 DNA sequence: TGCAGCGTTGAAGGATCACAGGGGGCCAGGAGCTACGAGCAGTACTTC. Its translation: CSVEGSQGARSYEQYF.

The chain employs TRBV19 and TRBJ1-5; 12 nucleotides line up with TRBD1. CDR3 length: 16 amino acids. Looked up from germline, CDR1 is LNHDA and CDR2 is SQIVND (reference sequence). V shed 7 bases and J 3 bases; nucleotides not matched to a gene: 7. Here the CDR3 DNA reads TGTGCCAGTACCTCCGGGACAGGGGGCTACAATCAGCCCCAGCATTTT. Protein: CASTSGTGGYNQPQHF.

The chain is built from TRBV28 and TRBJ2-5; 7 positions match TRBD1. J lost 3 bases, V lost 6 bases, and 4 bases had no gene match. The CDR3 totals 13 residues. The germline gives CDR1 MDHEN, CDR2 SYDVKM. The CDR3 bases are TGTGCCAGCAGGGTCGGGACAGAAGAGACCCAGTACTTC. Residues: CASRVGTEETQYF.